This T cell receptor (beta chain) was found in a study of blood T cell repertoires in COVID-19. Study-wide context: Sources were T cells, B-cell-depleted T cells, or PBMCs; the material itself was cDNA or gDNA.

This CDR3 region has 15 residues. The germline V and J ends were trimmed by 1 base and 3 bases, with 13 bases remaining between them. Germline V gene sequence: CDR1 SGHAT, CDR2 FQNNGV. The authors' processing: Counts of nucleated cells, estimated from reference gene primer amplification, were obtained. Using immunoSEQ multiplex PCR, the repertoire was profiled, and TCRdb retains in-frame clones only, with some absent. V and J calls and clone size are those listed in that table; D and trimming were worked out from the DNA. The data show under 350,000 clones, 85% seen once. This TCR came from a human donor in a cohort sampled during active COVID-19. Sequences were obtained from peripheral blood. The rearrangement uses TRBV11-2 and TRBJ2-7; the D gene is possibly TRBD1 (5 bases). The CDR3 reads CASSLGSGRVYEQYF. CDR3 coding DNA: TGTGCCAGCAGCTTAGGGTCGGGCAGGGTCTACGAGCAGTACTTC.